These 23 T cell receptor beta chains were all obtained from the same sample, sequenced in a study of blood T cell repertoires in COVID-19. The repertoire was sequenced with immunoSEQ multiplex PCR; TCRdb's copy has only in-frame clones and lacks some. The repertoire holds some 140,000 clones, about 80% seen once, with around 10% in the top ten. The sequencing sample was made of peripheral blood. These receptors were taken from a woman aged 60-70 years with COVID-19, enrolled during active disease.

V and J are TRBV16 and TRBJ1-3; D is ambiguous. The germline V and J ends were trimmed by 0 bases and 0 bases, with 9 bases remaining between them. In germline, CDR1 is KGHSY, CDR2 FQNENV. CDR3 length equals 16 residues. CDR3 bases: TGTGCCAGCAGCCAATCGGCCAGGCCCTCTGGAAACACCATATATTTT. Translation: CASSQSARPSGNTIYF. The variable domain in full, with the rest retrieved from reference TRBV16 and TRBJ1-3, is GEEVAQTPKHLVRGEGQKAKLYCAPIKGHSYVFWYQQVLKNEFKFLISFQNENVFDETGMPKERFSAKCLPNSPCSLEIQATKLEDSAVYFCASSQSARPSGNTIYFGEGSWLTVV.

The rearrangement links TRBV9 to TRBJ2-2; 11 nucleotides match TRBD2. Germline CDR1 SGDLS, CDR2 YYNGEE. The trim removed 0 bases at V and 4 bases at J, leaving 8 bases unmatched. The CDR3 loop spans 18 amino acids. CDR3 loop: CASSVVLAGDHVTGELFF. The CDR3 DNA is TGTGCCAGCAGCGTAGTACTAGCGGGAGACCACGTCACCGGGGAGCTGTTTTTT.

The chain links TRBV7-9 to TRBJ1-1, with a tentative D call TRBD1 (6 bases). CDR3 length: 12 residues. Deletions cut 5 bases from V and 7 bases from J, with 11 bases between. Germline CDR1 and CDR2: SEHNR and FQNEAQ (reference sequence). Written as DNA, the CDR3 is TGTGCCAGCAGCCAGGACAGTTATGAAGCTTTCTTT. Its protein product is CASSQDSYEAFF.

V usage is TRBV18 and J usage is TRBJ2-5; TRBD2 agrees at 9 bases. The trim removed 2 bases at V and 4 bases at J, leaving 20 bases unmatched. Germline V gives CDR1 KGHSH, CDR2 LQKENI. There are 20 residues in the CDR3. In nucleotides, the CDR3 is TGTGCCAGCTCACCAACTATTGTGGGGACTAGCTTCGGCATAGGAGAGACCCAGTACTTC. The encoded protein is CASSPTIVGTSFGIGETQYF.

The chain joins TRBV7-9 to TRBJ1-1; 8 nucleotides match TRBD1. The CDR3 has 15 residues. Germline V lookup: CDR1 SEHNR, CDR2 FQNEAQ (reference sequence). Trimming removed 4 bases from V and 1 base from J; junction bases left unmatched: 5. For the CDR3, the DNA is TGTGCCAGCAGCTGGTGGGACAGGCCGAACACTGAAGCTTTCTTT. It specifies CASSWWDRPNTEAFF. Based on the CDR3 plus reference TRBV7-9 and TRBJ1-1, the full variable domain is DTGVSQNPRHKITKRGQNVTFRCDPISEHNRLYWYRQTLGQGPEFLTYFQNEAQLEKSRLLSDRFSAERPKGSFSTLEIQRTEQGDSAMYLCASSWWDRPNTEAFFGQGTRLTVV.

This rearrangement joins TRBV6-5 to TRBJ1-5, with 7 bases matching TRBD1. This CDR3 is 13 amino acids long. Per germline, CDR1 MNHEY and CDR2 SVGAGI. With V trimmed by 6 bases and J by 3 bases, 2 bases remained unmatched. CDR3 sequence reads: CASRQGLNQPQHF. DNA of the CDR3: TGTGCCAGCAGACAGGGGCTCAATCAGCCCCAGCATTTT.

Here the CDR3 reads CASSYKLAGVDEQFF. The CDR3 bases are TGTGCCAGCAGTTACAAGCTAGCGGGAGTAGATGAGCAGTTCTTC. The chain recombines TRBV6-6 with TRBJ2-1; 10 bases align to TRBD2. This CDR3 is built from 15 residues. Trimming cost V 2 bases and J 8 bases; bases outside gene matches: 6. Germline values: CDR1 MNHNY, CDR2 SVGAGI (reference sequence).

The count of this clone is one. J is TRBJ1-2 and V is TRBV30; 10 nucleotides line up with TRBD1. The V segment lost 8 bases and the J segment 6 bases; nucleotides outside the gene matches: 9. Germline V gene data show CDR1 as GTSNPN and CDR2 as SVGIG (reference sequence). The CDR3 is made up of 13 amino acids. The CDR3 loop reads CARFGTGDDGYTF. The CDR3 DNA reads TGTGCCCGTTTTGGGACAGGGGATGATGGCTACACCTTC.

Only a few counts were recorded for this clone. The chain is built from TRBV7-8 and TRBJ2-7, with D perhaps TRBD2 (6 bases). The CDR3 runs to 14 residues. Between the trimmed V and J ends, which lost 3 bases and 2 bases, there was a span of 11 bases. Per germline, CDR1 SGHVS and CDR2 FQNEAQ. CDR3 sequence: CASSFTGGTYEQYF. The CDR3 DNA reads as TGTGCCAGCAGCTTCACCGGGGGTACCTACGAGCAGTACTTC.

This clone was detected only a few times. The J gene is TRBJ1-1, the V gene TRBV6-1; D uncertain. Trimming pared 5 bases from V and 11 bases from J, leaving 15 bases between. This CDR3 has 12 amino acids. Germline CDR1 is MNHNS and CDR2 is SASEGT. CDR3 sequence reads: CASSSPPGYAFF. CDR3 nucleotides: TGTGCCAGCAGTTCCCCCCCGGGGTATGCTTTCTTT.

The rearrangement links TRBV4-2 to TRBJ2-7; D is possibly TRBD1 (6 bases). From germline, CDR1 is LGHNA and CDR2 YNFKEQ. V was cut by 5 bases and J by 4 bases, with 24 bases left in between. The CDR3 is made up of 17 amino acids. The CDR3 nucleotides are TGTGCCAGCAGCTTCCGGGGCAGACACCTAGGGGGTTACGAGCAGTACGTC. Translation: CASSFRGRHLGGYEQYV.

This clone appeared a few times. The chain couples TRBV5-5 to TRBJ1-2; 7 positions match TRBD1. Germline V gene data show CDR1 as SGHKS and CDR2 as YYEKEE (reference sequence). V gave up 3 bases and J gave up 4 bases; unmatched junction bases: 9. CDR3 length: 15 residues. The CDR3 sequence is CASSSPFDRVYGYTF. CDR3 nucleotides: TGTGCCAGCAGCTCGCCCTTTGACAGGGTCTATGGCTACACCTTC.

This clone was detected only a few times. The chain links TRBV5-1 to TRBJ2-7; TRBD1 matches 9 bases. Germline V gene lookup returns CDR1 SGHRS and CDR2 YFSETQ. The junction had 5 bases not matched to a gene; V was cut back by 0 bases and J by 1 base. CDR3 length equals 16 residues. CDR3 residues: CASSLDPGQGSYEQYF. The CDR3 nucleotides are TGCGCCAGCAGCTTGGACCCGGGACAGGGTTCCTACGAGCAGTACTTC.

This chain uses TRBV2 with TRBJ1-2; a possible D gene is TRBD1 (6 bases). Germline V gene data show CDR1 as SNHLY and CDR2 as FYNNEI. V dropped 5 bases and J dropped 3 bases, with 10 bases sitting between them. The CDR3 length is 13 residues. The CDR3 region is CASSPTGYYGYTF. CDR3 DNA: TGTGCCAGCAGTCCCACAGGGTACTATGGCTACACCTTC.

Worth noting for this clone: Given a much more abundant clone one base away, this may be a read error. This sequence joins TRBV11-2 and TRBJ2-5; 7 nucleotides agree with TRBD1. The V gene's germline CDR1 is SGHAT and CDR2 FQNNGV. Unmatched junction bases numbered 2, after V lost 4 bases and J lost 3 bases. This CDR3 contains 13 residues. Here the CDR3 reads CASSSGQKETQYF. CDR3 DNA: TGTGCCAGCAGCTCGGGACAGAAAGAGACCCAGTACTTC. The whole variable domain, remainder taken from reference TRBV11-2 and TRBJ2-5, is EAGVAQSPRYKIIEKRQSVAFWCNPISGHATLYWYQQILGQGPKLLIQFQNNGVVDDSQLPKDRFSAERLKGVDSTLKIQPAKLEDSAVYLCASSSGQKETQYFGPGTRLLVL.

The chain combines TRBV27 with TRBJ1-1, with 7 nucleotides matching TRBD1. Trimming took 2 bases from V and 1 from J; bases not matched to a gene: 4. Germline V gene lookup returns CDR1 MNHEY and CDR2 SMNVEV (reference sequence). The length of the CDR3 is 15 residues. Written as DNA, the CDR3 is TGTGCCAGCAGTTTAAGCAACAGGGGGAACACTGAAGCTTTCTTT. It yields the protein CASSLSNRGNTEAFF.

V usage is TRBV7-9 and J usage is TRBJ2-1; 7 nucleotides match TRBD1. V dropped 5 bases and J dropped 3; count of bases not matched to a gene: 7. The CDR3 consists of 15 residues. Germline CDR1 reads SEHNR; CDR2 reads FQNEAQ (reference sequence). CDR3 residues: CASSANRDSYNEQFF. The CDR3 DNA sequence: TGTGCCAGCAGCGCTAACCGGGACAGCTACAATGAGCAGTTCTTC.

V usage is TRBV7-8 and J usage is TRBJ2-3, with D possibly TRBD1 on 6 matching bases. Trimming took off 6 bases at V and 0 bases at J, with 10 bases between the two ends. This CDR3 has 14 residues. Germline V gene sequence: CDR1 SGHVS, CDR2 FQNEAQ. CDR3 in amino acids: CASRQGGSTDTQYF. CDR3 coding DNA: TGTGCCAGCAGACAGGGTGGGAGCACAGATACGCAGTATTTT.

This chain joins TRBV27 and TRBJ2-7; D may be TRBD2 (6 bases). The CDR3 runs to 15 residues. The V gene lost 4 bases and the J gene lost 3 bases, with 16 bases spanning the gap. Germline V gives CDR1 MNHEY, CDR2 SMNVEV (reference sequence). The CDR3: CASSYGGSWVYEQYF. CDR3 nucleotides: TGTGCCAGCAGTTATGGGGGGAGCTGGGTCTACGAGCAGTACTTC.

The chain uses TRBV5-5 and TRBJ1-1, with TRBD1 as a possible D gene (5 bases). CDR3 size: 12 residues. Germline V lookup: CDR1 SGHKS, CDR2 YYEKEE (reference sequence). The V end lost 6 bases, the J end lost 4 bases, and 10 bases lay between the germline ends. The chain's CDR3 is CASTLGGTEAFF. CDR3 nucleotide sequence: TGTGCCAGCACCCTGGGGGGCACTGAAGCTTTCTTT.

V usage is TRBV5-4 and J usage is TRBJ1-6; unclear D gene. V was shortened by 1 base and J by 5 bases, with 10 bases between the two germline ends. This CDR3 is built from 15 residues. Germline loops: CDR1 SGHNT, CDR2 YYREEE (reference sequence). This chain's CDR3 is CASSLWQVDNSPLHF. The CDR3 coding sequence is TGTGCCAGCAGCTTGTGGCAGGTAGATAATTCACCCCTCCACTTT.

J is TRBJ1-4 and V is TRBV9; TRBD1 agrees at 10 bases. The CDR3 is 15 amino acids. Germline CDR1 is SGDLS and CDR2 is YYNGEE. Trimming took 1 base from V and 5 from J; bases not matched to a gene: 2. The CDR3 protein is CASSVSGQGNEKLFF. The CDR3 DNA reads TGTGCCAGCAGCGTATCGGGACAGGGGAATGAAAAACTGTTTTTT.

The chain couples TRBV6-5 to TRBJ1-4, with D perhaps matching TRBD1 (6 bases). Trimming removed 6 bases from V and 4 bases from J, with 12 bases in between. The germline V gene encodes CDR1 MNHEY and CDR2 SVGAGI. The CDR3 is 14 amino acids. The CDR3 DNA reads as TGTGCCAGCAGCAGGGGTCCCCTTAATGAAAAACTGTTTTTT. Encoded protein: CASSRGPLNEKLFF.